This is a list of T cell receptor beta chains from one sample in a study of blood T cell repertoires in COVID-19. The method was immunoSEQ multiplex PCR; TCRdb's version includes in-frame clones alone and lacks a portion of them. The profile shows just over 350,000 clones, approximately 86% of them singletons. Sequencing input: peripheral blood. These TCRs come from a woman aged 60 to 75 with COVID-19, enrolled during active disease. The CDR3 runs from the conserved cysteine through the conserved F or W. Fields, in order: V gene, D gene, clone size, J gene, CDR3 protein, CDR3 DNA. D genes are given only for firm matches. Expanded clones get a size class; other rows say once, few or many, or leave the size out.

>TRBV5-4|.|.|TRBJ1-1
CASSPVSRREVAFF
TGTGCCAGCAGCCCCGTATCAAGGAGGGAAGTAGCTTTCTTT
>TRBV9|TRBD2|few|TRBJ2-3
CARSRLAASTDTQYF
TGTGCCAGGAGCCGCCTAGCGGCTAGCACAGATACGCAGTATTTT
>TRBV6-1|.|.|TRBJ2-7
CASSDFSYEQYF
TGTGCCAGCAGTGATTTTTCTTACGAGCAGTACTTC
>TRBV6-4|.|.|TRBJ1-2
CASSPTRGGGYTF
TGTGCCAGCAGCCCTACCCGGGGAGGAGGCTACACCTTC
>TRBV19|.|.|TRBJ2-1
CASSSGIANEQFF
TGTGCCAGTAGTAGCGGGATCGCAAATGAGCAGTTCTTC
>TRBV7-9|TRBD1|.|TRBJ2-7
CASGRDRVGYEQYF
TGTGCCAGCGGGCGGGACAGGGTCGGGTACGAGCAGTACTTC
>TRBV19|.|.|TRBJ2-7
CASSPRDTASYEQYF
TGTGCCAGTAGTCCCCGGGACACAGCCTCCTACGAGCAGTACTTC
>TRBV9|.|.|TRBJ1-2
CASSPAGGNSNYGYTF
TGTGCCAGCAGCCCAGCAGGAGGGAATAGTAACTATGGCTACACCTTC
>TRBV7-8|.|.|TRBJ1-1
CASSYSRMNTEAFF
TGTGCCAGCAGCTATTCCAGGATGAACACTGAAGCTTTCTTT
>TRBV9|TRBD2|.|TRBJ2-2
CASSVGGGAAGELFF
TGTGCCAGCAGCGTAGGCGGGGGGGCCGCCGGGGAGCTGTTTTTT
>TRBV6-5|.|once|TRBJ1-5
CASEDLGVPNQPQHF
TGTGCCAGCGAAGATCTCGGGGTTCCCAATCAGCCCCAGCATTTT
>TRBV7-3|.|.|TRBJ2-1
CASSSKGGNEQFF
TGTGCCAGCAGCTCAAAGGGGGGGAATGAGCAGTTCTTC
>TRBV4-3|.|.|TRBJ2-7
CASSLTQALSSYEQYF
TGCGCCAGCAGCCTAACACAGGCTCTCAGCTCCTACGAGCAGTACTTC
>TRBV3-1/TRBV3-2|.|.|TRBJ2-5
CASSQELAIPTQYF
TGTGCCAGCAGCCAAGAACTAGCCATCCCGACCCAGTACTTC
>TRBV6-5|.|.|TRBJ2-7
CASTGLPLSYEQYF
TGTGCCAGCACTGGACTACCTCTCTCCTACGAGCAGTACTTC
>TRBV9|.|.|TRBJ1-1
CASSVVQGSNTEAFF
TGTGCCAGCAGCGTAGTTCAGGGCTCGAACACTGAAGCTTTCTTT